This T cell receptor beta chain stems from a study of cytomegalovirus exposure and HLA in healthy donors. Study-level results: Cytomegalovirus association was assigned to under 200 TCR beta chains.

The germline V gene has CDR1 SGDLS and CDR2 YYNGEE. The germline V and J ends were trimmed by 3 bases and 6 bases, with 15 bases remaining between them. This CDR3 contains 14 residues. PCR primers comprised 60 Vbeta and 13 Jbeta primers. Profiling relied on immunoSEQ multiplex PCR, and the TCRdb table lists in-frame clones only, not all of them. Here the sample spans under 200,000 clones, around 80% being singletons. About this clone: No antigen is known for it.

Sequencing input: PBMCs. The source is a female donor in good health and CMV-seronegative. V gene TRBV9 combines with J gene TRBJ1-1; D perhaps matches TRBD1 (6 bases). This CDR3 reads CASSERNRVAEAFF. CDR3 nucleotide sequence: TGTGCCAGCAGCGAGAGGAACAGGGTTGCTGAAGCTTTCTTT.